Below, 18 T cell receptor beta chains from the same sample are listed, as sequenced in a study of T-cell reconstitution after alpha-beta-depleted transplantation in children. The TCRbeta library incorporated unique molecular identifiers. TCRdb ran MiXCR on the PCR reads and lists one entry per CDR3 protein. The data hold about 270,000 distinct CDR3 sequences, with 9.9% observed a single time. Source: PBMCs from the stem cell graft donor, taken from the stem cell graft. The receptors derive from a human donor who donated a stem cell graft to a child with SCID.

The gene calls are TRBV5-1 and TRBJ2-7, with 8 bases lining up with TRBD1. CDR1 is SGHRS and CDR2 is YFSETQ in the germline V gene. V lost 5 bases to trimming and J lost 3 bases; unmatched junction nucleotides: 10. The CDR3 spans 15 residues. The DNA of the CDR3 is TGCGCCAGCAGAACGGGGACAGGTTCCCTCTACGAGCAGTACTTC. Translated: CASRTGTGSLYEQYF.

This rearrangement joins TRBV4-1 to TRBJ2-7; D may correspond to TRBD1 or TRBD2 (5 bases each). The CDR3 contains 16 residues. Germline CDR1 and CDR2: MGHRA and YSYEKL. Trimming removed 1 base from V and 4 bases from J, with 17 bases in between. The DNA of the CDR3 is TGCGCCAGCAGCCAAGTTGCTGGACACGGGGAGTACGAGCAGTACTTC. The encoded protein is CASSQVAGHGEYEQYF.

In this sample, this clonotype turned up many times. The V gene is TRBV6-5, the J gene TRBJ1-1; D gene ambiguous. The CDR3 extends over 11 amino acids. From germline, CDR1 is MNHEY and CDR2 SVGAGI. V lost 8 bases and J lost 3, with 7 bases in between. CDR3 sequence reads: CASAGYTEAFF. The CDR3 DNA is TGTGCCAGCGCGGGGTACACTGAAGCTTTCTTT.

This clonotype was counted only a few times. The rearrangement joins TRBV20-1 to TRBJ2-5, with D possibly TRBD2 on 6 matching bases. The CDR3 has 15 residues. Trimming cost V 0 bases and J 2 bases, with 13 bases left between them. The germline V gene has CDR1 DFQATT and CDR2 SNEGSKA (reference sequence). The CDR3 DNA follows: TGCAGTGCTAGAGAGGGTGGGGGGAGTCAAGAGACCCAGTACTTC. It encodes CSAREGGGSQETQYF.

CDR3 sequence reads: CASRELLREGNEQFF. CDR3 DNA: TGTGCCAGCAGGGAACTCCTACGAGAAGGGAATGAGCAGTTCTTC. The rearrangement joins TRBV6-2 or TRBV6-3 to TRBJ2-1; D not certain. This CDR3 is 15 amino acids long. V was trimmed by 6 bases and J by 7 bases, leaving 19 bases between them. Germline values: CDR1 MNHEY, CDR2 SVGEGT.

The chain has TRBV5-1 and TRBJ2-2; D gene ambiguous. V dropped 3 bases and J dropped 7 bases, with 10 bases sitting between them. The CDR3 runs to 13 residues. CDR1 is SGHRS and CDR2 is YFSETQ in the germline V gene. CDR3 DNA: TGCGCCAGCAGCTCGAGGTTGGACGGGGAGCTGTTTTTT. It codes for CASSSRLDGELFF.

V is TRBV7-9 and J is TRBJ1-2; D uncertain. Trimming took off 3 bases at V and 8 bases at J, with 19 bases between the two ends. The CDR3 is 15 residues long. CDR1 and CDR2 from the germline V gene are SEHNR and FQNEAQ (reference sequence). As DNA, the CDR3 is TGTGCCAGCAGCTTGTCGATGGCGAGGGAAGTGGGCTACACCTTC. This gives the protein CASSLSMAREVGYTF.

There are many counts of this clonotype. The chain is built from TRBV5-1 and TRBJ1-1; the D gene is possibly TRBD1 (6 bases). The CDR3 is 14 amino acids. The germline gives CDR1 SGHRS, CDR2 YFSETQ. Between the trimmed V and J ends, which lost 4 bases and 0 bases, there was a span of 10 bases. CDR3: CASSAGHLNTEAFF. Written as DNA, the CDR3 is TGCGCCAGCAGCGCGGGACACCTGAACACTGAAGCTTTCTTT.

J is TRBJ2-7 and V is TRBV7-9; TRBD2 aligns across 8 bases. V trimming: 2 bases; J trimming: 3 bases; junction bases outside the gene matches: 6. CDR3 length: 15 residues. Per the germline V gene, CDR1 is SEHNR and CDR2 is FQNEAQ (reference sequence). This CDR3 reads CASSLLGREDYEQYF. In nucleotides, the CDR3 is TGTGCCAGCAGCTTATTGGGGCGGGAGGACTACGAGCAGTACTTC.

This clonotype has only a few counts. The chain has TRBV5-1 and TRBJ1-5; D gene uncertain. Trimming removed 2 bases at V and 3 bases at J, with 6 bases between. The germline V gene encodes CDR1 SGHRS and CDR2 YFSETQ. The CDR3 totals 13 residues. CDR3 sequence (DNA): TGCGCCAGCAGCTTCGGAGACAATCAGCCCCAGCATTTT. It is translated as CASSFGDNQPQHF.

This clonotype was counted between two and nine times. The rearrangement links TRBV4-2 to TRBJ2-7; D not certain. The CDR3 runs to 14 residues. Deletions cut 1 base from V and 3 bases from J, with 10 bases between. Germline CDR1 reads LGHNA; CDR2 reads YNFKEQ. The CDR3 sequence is CASSQGLGDYEQYF. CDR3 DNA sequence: TGTGCCAGCAGCCAAGGACTGGGTGACTACGAGCAGTACTTC.

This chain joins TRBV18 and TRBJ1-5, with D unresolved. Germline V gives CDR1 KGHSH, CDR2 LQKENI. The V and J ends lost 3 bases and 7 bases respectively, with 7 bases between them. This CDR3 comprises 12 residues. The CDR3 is CASSPFGQPQHF. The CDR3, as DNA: TGTGCCAGCTCACCTTTCGGACAGCCCCAGCATTTT.

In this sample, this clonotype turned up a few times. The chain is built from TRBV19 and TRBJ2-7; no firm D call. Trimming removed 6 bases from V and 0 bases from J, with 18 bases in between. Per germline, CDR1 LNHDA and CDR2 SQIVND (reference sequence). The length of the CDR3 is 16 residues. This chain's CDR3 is CASSQFWSSSSYEQYF. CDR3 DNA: TGTGCCAGTAGCCAATTCTGGTCTAGTAGCTCCTACGAGCAGTACTTC.

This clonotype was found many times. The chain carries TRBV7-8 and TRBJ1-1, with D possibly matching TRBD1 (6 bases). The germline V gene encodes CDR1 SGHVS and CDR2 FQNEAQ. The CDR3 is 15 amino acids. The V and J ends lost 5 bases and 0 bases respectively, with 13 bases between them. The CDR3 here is CASSPGARLNTEAFF. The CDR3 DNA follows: TGTGCCAGCAGCCCGGGGGCGCGATTGAACACTGAAGCTTTCTTT.

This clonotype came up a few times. The CDR3 sequence: CASSPGTGSSTDTQYF. CDR3 nucleotide sequence: TGTGCCAGCAGCCCGGGGACAGGTAGTAGCACAGATACGCAGTATTTT. This sequence joins TRBV2 and TRBJ2-3, with 8 bases lining up with TRBD1. CDR1 and CDR2 from the germline V gene are SNHLY and FYNNEI. Trimming removed 6 bases from V and 0 bases from J; junction bases left unmatched: 8. CDR3 length: 16 amino acids.

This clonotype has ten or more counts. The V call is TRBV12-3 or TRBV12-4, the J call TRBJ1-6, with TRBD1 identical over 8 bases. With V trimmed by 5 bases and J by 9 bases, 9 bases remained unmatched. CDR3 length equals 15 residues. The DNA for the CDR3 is TGTGCCAGCAGTGACGGCAGGGGGCCAGCTTCACCCCTCCACTTT. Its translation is CASSDGRGPASPLHF.

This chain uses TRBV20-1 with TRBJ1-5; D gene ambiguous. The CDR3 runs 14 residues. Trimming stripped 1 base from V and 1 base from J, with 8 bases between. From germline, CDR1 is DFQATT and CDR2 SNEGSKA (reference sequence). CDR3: CSARALGSNQPQHF. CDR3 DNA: TGCAGTGCTAGAGCACTGGGAAGCAATCAGCCCCAGCATTTT.

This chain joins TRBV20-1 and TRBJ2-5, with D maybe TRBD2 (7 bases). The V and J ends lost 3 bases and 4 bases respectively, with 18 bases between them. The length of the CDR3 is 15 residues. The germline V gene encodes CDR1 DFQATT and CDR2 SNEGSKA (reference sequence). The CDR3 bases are TGCAGTGCTAGTCTCCGGGGGGCTGTTGTAGAGACCCAGTACTTC. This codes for CSASLRGAVVETQYF.